The entry that follows covers one T cell receptor beta chain sequence. Trimming stripped 7 bases from V and 0 bases from J, with 22 bases between. Germline assignment: CDR1 MRHNA and CDR2 SNTAGT. The CDR3 sequence is 17 residues long. This entry belongs to a study of blood T cell repertoires in COVID-19. Profiling relied on immunoSEQ multiplex PCR, and the TCRdb table lists in-frame clones only, not all of them. This sample carries about 330,000 clones, about 92% of them seen once, and the ten largest clones take 18%. Sequencing was performed on PBMCs or T cells enriched from blood (not recorded which). The chain has TRBV6-4 and TRBJ2-7, with D perhaps matching TRBD2 (6 bases). This TCR came from a woman in her 30s who had recovered from COVID-19. The CDR3 reads CASNRDFEALSSYEQYF. The CDR3 nucleotides are TGTGCCAGCAATCGGGACTTCGAGGCCTTAAGCTCCTACGAGCAGTACTTC.